This TCR beta chain emerged from a study of control samples from healthy donors and cancer patients. V lost 1 base and J lost 2, with 3 bases in between. Looked up from germline, CDR1 is SGHTA and CDR2 is FQGNSA. The CDR3 spans 13 residues. This clone was found once. Sequenced by immunoSEQ multiplex PCR; TCRdb stores in-frame clones only, minus some. This sample yields fewer than 70,000 clones, of which roughly 80% are seen a single time; 2.5% to 3% belongs to the top ten. The sequence derives from a woman aged 45 to 65 with lung cancer. The chain joins TRBV7-2 to TRBJ1-5; D ambiguous. Sequencing input: PBMCs. The CDR3 reads CASSLVRNQPQHF. The CDR3 coding sequence is TGTGCCAGCAGCTTAGTCCGCAATCAGCCCCAGCATTTT.